This paragraph reports one T cell receptor beta chain. This receptor's antigen is unknown. No per-base quality is available; no much larger clone lies one base away. The data were obtained in a study of blood T cell repertoires in COVID-19 (TCRdb year 2020). For the study in its entirety: Samples from collaborators originated in the United States, Italy and Spain and spanned both the acute and convalescent phases of COVID-19. Samples came from the ongoing ImmuneRACE study (first 160 participants) plus 1,254 subjects from 6 global collaborators. The prospective study material was composed of cDNA or gDNA derived from T cells, B-cell-depleted T cells, or PBMCs. Deeply sampled blood TCRbeta repertoires from subjects exposed to, actively infected with, or recovered from COVID-19 were included in the dataset. A freely available public database, intended as a resource for researchers studying the immune response to SARS-CoV-2, is where the repertoires were released. The sample metadata nearly always contained a de-identified subject ID, COVID-19 status, age in years and sex. Where HLA class I and class II types were available, the types were taken from metadata supplied by the sample provider, not from assay-based typing. Overall study outcomes, separate from this receptor: Clinical and demographic metadata were provided uncurated, with the amount varying by source and participant.

The CDR3 goes from the cysteine to the phenylalanine over 13 residues. Here the CDR3 DNA is all that survives: 39 bases in frame from base 1. Unmatched junction bases come to 6, with V trimmed by 5 bases and J by 8 bases. Taken from the germline V gene (reference sequence), the CDR1 and CDR2 loops are LNHDA and SQIVND. TCRbeta CDR3 regions were amplified from genomic DNA by means of the immunoSEQ Assay, a bias-controlled multiplex PCR. The original pipeline was this. The number of nucleated cells in each sample was estimated by amplification of reference gene primers within the assay. To quantify the absolute abundance of each unique TCRbeta CDR3 rearrangement, sequence reads were collapsed and filtered. For each sample, productive Simpson clonality was calculated as the square root of Simpson's diversity index across productive rearrangements. TCRdb carries this immuneACCESS record with in-frame sequences only. Its versions omit some clonotypes, under half of them owing to an unresolved V gene in the studies checked, with the rest unexplained. The V and J calls and clone size are taken from that table; D and trimming were inferred from the DNA. The sample table shows around 220,000 clones, and around 82% are seen once. The leading ten clones occupy 4.5% to 6% of the sample.

Each collaborating institution followed its own protocols to collect whole blood in K2EDTA tubes. For TCRbeta analysis, collaborator samples were shipped as frozen whole blood, as isolated PBMCs, or as DNA extracted from either sample type. The chain is encoded by TRBV19 joined to TRBJ1-5; 7 bases in the junction line up with TRBD1. Input material: peripheral blood. The sequence derives from a woman older than 75 with active or convalescent COVID-19. CDR3 sequence: CASSPGGWEPQHF. At the DNA level, the sequence is TGTGCCAGTAGTCCAGGGGGGTGGGAGCCCCAGCATTTT.